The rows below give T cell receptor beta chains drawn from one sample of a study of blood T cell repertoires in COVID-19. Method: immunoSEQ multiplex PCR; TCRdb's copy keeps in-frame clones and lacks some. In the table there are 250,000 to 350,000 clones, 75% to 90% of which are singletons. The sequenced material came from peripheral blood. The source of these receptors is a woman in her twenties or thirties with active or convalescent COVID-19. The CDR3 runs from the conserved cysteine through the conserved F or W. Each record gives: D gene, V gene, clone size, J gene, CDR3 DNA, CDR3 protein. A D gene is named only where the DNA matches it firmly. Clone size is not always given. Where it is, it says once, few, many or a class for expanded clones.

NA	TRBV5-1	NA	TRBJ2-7	TGCGCCAGCAGCTTGACAGGGCCCGCTCCCGGCGAGCAGTACTTC	CASSLTGPAPGEQYF
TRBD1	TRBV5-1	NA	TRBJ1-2	TGCGCCAGCAGCGGACAGGTCTCTAACTATGGCTACACCTTC	CASSGQVSNYGYTF
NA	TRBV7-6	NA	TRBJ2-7	TGTGCCAGCAGCTTAGTTGGGCAGGGTAGCAACGAGCAGTACTTC	CASSLVGQGSNEQYF
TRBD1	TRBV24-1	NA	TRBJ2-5	TGTGCCACCAGTGATCCCCAGGGGGCGGGGGAGACCCAGTACTTC	CATSDPQGAGETQYF
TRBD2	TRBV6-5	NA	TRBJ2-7	TGTGCCAGCAGTCCCCGTCGGGGGGGGAGGGACGAGCAGTACTTC	CASSPRRGGRDEQYF
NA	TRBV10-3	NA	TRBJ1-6	TGTGCCATCAGTTCAGGCGGGTTAGCCCTTGGTTCACCCCTCCACTTT	CAISSGGLALGSPLHF
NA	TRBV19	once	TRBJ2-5	TGTGCCAGTAGTATCGTGGGGCCCCGAGAGACCCAGTACTTC	CASSIVGPRETQYF
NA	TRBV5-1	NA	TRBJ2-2	TGCGCCAGCAGCTTTGGAGGCAAATCCACCGGGGAGCTGTTTTTT	CASSFGGKSTGELFF
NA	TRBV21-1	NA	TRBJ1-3	TGTGCCAGCCGGTTGCCGGGGGGGAGAAACACCATATATTTT	CASRLPGGRNTIYF
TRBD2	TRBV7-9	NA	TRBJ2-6	TGTGCCAGCAACTTCCCCAGCGGGGGGGACTCTGGGGCCAACGTCCTGACTTTC	CASNFPSGGDSGANVLTF
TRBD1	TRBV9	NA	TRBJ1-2	TGTGCCAGCAGCACCGGACAGGGAACCCCCTATGGCTACACCTTC	CASSTGQGTPYGYTF
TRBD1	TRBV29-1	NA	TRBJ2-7	TGCAGCGTTGAAGTTGCGGACAGGGCCTACGAGCAGTACTTC	CSVEVADRAYEQYF
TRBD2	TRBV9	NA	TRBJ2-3	TGTGCCAGCAGCGTAGGGACTAGCGTTAGCACAGATACGCAGTATTTT	CASSVGTSVSTDTQYF
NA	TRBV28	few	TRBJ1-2	TGTGCCAGCAGTTTAGACAGAAACCTCTATGGCTACACCTTC	CASSLDRNLYGYTF
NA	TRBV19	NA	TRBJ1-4	TGTGCCAGTAGTATCTCCGGGGCAACTAATGAAAAACTGTTTTTT	CASSISGATNEKLFF
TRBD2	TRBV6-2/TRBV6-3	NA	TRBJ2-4	TGTGCCAGCAGTTACTCAAGGGCGGGGGTTGTCATTCAGTACTTC	CASSYSRAGVVIQYF
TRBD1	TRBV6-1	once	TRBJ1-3	TGTGCCAGCAGACAGGGACAGGCGCGGAACACCATATATTTT	CASRQGQARNTIYF
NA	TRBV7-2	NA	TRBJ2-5	TGTGCCAGCAGGCGTGGGCAACAAGAGACCCAGTACTTC	CASRRGQQETQYF
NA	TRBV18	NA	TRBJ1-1	TGTGCCAGCTCGGGGGGGGCTAGGAACACTGAAGCTTTCTTT	CASSGGARNTEAFF
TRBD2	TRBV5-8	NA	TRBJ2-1	TGTGCCAGCAGCTTATTAGCGGGGGGGCCGCGGAATGAGCAGTTCTTC	CASSLLAGGPRNEQFF
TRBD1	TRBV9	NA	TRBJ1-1	TGTGCCAGCAGCGCTACCGGGACAGGCACTGAAGCTTTCTTT	CASSATGTGTEAFF
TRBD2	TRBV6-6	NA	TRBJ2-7	TGTGCCAGCAGTTATCCCCTAGCGGGGGGCGAGCAGTACTTC	CASSYPLAGGEQYF
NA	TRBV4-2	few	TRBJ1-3	TGTGCCAGCAGCCAAGAGGGTGGCAGGGGAAAGTGGGCCTCCAGGGACACCATATATTTT	CASSQEGGRGKWASRDTIYF
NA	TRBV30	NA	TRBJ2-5	TGTGCCTGGAGTCACGGACTGCAAGAGACCCAGTACTTC	CAWSHGLQETQYF
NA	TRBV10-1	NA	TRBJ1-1	TGCGCCAGCAGTGAGTCGGGCAGGGCCCCTGAAGCTTTCTTT	CASSESGRAPEAFF
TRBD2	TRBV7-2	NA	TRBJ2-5	TGTGCCAGCAGCATCCAGCGGGGACCTTTGGAGACCCAGTACTTC	CASSIQRGPLETQYF
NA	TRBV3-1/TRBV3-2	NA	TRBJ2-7	TGTGCCAGCAGCCAAGATCGGGGCGAGCAGTACTTC	CASSQDRGEQYF
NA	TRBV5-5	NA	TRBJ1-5	TGTGCCAGCAGCTCCAGTGGAGATCAGCCCCAGCATTTT	CASSSSGDQPQHF
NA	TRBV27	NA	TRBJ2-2	TGTGCCAGCAGTTTAAGGAGGGGGCGCGCCGGGGAGCTGTTTTTT	CASSLRRGRAGELFF
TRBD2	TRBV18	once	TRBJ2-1	TGTGCCAGCTCACCACCGGGGATAGCGGGAAATGAGCAGTTCTTC	CASSPPGIAGNEQFF
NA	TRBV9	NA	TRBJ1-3	TGTGCCAGCAGCGGTCGGGGTTCTGGAAACACCATATATTTT	CASSGRGSGNTIYF
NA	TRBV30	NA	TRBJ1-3	TGTGCCTGTCGGGTCTCTGGAAACACCATATATTTT	CACRVSGNTIYF
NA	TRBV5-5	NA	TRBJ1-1	TGTGCCAGCAGGCTGGGCTGGGGGCAGAACACTGAAGCTTTCTTT	CASRLGWGQNTEAFF
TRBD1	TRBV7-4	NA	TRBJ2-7	TGTGCCAGCAGCTCCGGACAGGGCCAAGGACCCGAGCAGTACTTC	CASSSGQGQGPEQYF
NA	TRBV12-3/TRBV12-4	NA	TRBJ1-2	TGTGCCAGCAGTTTGGACAGTTACTATGGCTACACCTTC	CASSLDSYYGYTF
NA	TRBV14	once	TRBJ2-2	TGTGCCAGCAGCCAACGCAGGGGAGTCCTCACCGGGGAGCTGTTTTTT	CASSQRRGVLTGELFF
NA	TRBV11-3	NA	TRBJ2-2	TGTGCCAGCAGCCCAGACAGCTTGAACACCGGGGAGCTGTTTTTT	CASSPDSLNTGELFF
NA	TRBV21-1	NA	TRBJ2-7	TGTGCCAGCAGCAAACCTTCGACTAGCGGGGGTCCCTACGAGCAGTACTTC	CASSKPSTSGGPYEQYF
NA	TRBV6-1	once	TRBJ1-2	TGTGCCAGCATTAAGGGGGATAGTGGCTACACCTTC	CASIKGDSGYTF
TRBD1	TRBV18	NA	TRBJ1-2	TGTGCCAGCTCACCAGCGGGACAGCCTAACTATGGCTACACCTTC	CASSPAGQPNYGYTF
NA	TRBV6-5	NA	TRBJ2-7	TGTGCCAGCAGTCTTCAGGGGTCCCACGAGCAGTACTTC	CASSLQGSHEQYF
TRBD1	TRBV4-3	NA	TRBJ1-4	TGCGCCAGCAGCCCCAGGGGGTCAACTAATGAAAAACTGTTTTTT	CASSPRGSTNEKLFF
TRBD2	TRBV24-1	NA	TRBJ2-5	TGTGCCACCAGTGCCCCCTCTAGCGGGGGGGCAGAGACCCAGTACTTC	CATSAPSSGGAETQYF
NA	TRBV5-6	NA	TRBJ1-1	TGTGCCAGCAGCTTGCGGGGGGCTGGGTACACTGAAGCTTTCTTT	CASSLRGAGYTEAFF
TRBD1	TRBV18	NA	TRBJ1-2	TGTGCCAGCCACTACACCGGGACAGATTTTGGCTACACCTTC	CASHYTGTDFGYTF
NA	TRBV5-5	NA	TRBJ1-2	TGTGCCAGCAGCTTGGGCCAGTATGGCTACACCTTC	CASSLGQYGYTF
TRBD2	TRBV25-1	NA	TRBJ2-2	TGTGCCAGCACGGGACTAGCGGGTAGCGGGGAGCTGTTTTTT	CASTGLAGSGELFF
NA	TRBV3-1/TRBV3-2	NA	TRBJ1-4	TGTGCCAGCAGCCGTGGGCTTCTAGGGGGTGAAAAACTGTTTTTT	CASSRGLLGGEKLFF
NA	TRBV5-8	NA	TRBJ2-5	TGTGCCAGCTTTAATCGAGCGACCCAGTACTTC	CASFNRATQYF
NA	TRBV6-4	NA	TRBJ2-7	TGTGCCAGCAGTGACCTCTACAGGGCTAACGAGCAGTACTTC	CASSDLYRANEQYF